This T cell receptor beta chain was documented in a study of cytomegalovirus exposure and HLA in healthy donors. Regarding the study as a whole: A later analysis linked a missense DCLRE1C variant to TCR beta V- and J-gene trimming.

It was with 60 Vbeta and 13 Jbeta primers that the PCR ran. Sequencing used immunoSEQ multiplex PCR; TCRdb keeps in-frame clones, though not all of them. The sample has some 190,000 clones, 80% to 90% seen once. Germline V CDR1 and CDR2: SGHTA, FQGNSA. V lost 1 base to trimming and J lost 5 bases, with 8 bases between them. CDR3 length: 14 amino acids. As regards this clone: Antigen unknown.

The chain combines TRBV7-2 with TRBJ2-2; D gene uncertain. The sequencing sample was made of PBMCs. The receptor's source is a male donor in good health and CMV-seronegative. The DNA for the CDR3 is TGTGCCAGCAGCTTAGGGCCACGTACCGGGGAGCTGTTTTTT. Its protein is CASSLGPRTGELFF.